One sample yielded the 9 T cell receptor beta chains listed below, sequenced in a study of blood T cells in healthy people across ages (dated by TCRdb to 2013 to 2016). Libraries were constructed by 5' RACE. Sequencing instrument: Illumina HiSeq 2500. A second roughly 7 to 11 cycle PCR used a sample-barcoded 5' primer and a J-beta primer mix. In-frame beta chains were kept once TCRdb had trimmed the public reads at Q25 with fastp and called clones with MiXCR. Every distinct CDR3 protein forms one entry, paired with its most common genes and DNA. The sample table lists just under 550,000 distinct CDR3 sequences, approximately 25% of them with a count of one. Clones ranked in the top ten supply approximately 8.7% of the sample. These data are also associated with another study on T cells of mothers and their children.

Sequencing used blood. The receptor set was obtained from a boy aged 5-17 years in good health.

This clonotype was counted between two and nine times. The CDR3 nucleotides are TGCAGTGCTAGCGGTAACGGAGCGGGGGGGCCCCCAGAGACCCAGTACTTC. This codes for CSASGNGAGGPPETQYF. The chain couples TRBV20-1 to TRBJ2-5; 10 bases align to TRBD2. Germline trimming cut 3 bases from V and 4 bases from J; bases unmatched to any gene: 14. The CDR3 totals 17 residues. Germline V lookup: CDR1 DFQATT, CDR2 SNEGSKA (reference sequence).

The rearrangement links TRBV25-1 to TRBJ2-2; 8 nucleotides line up with TRBD1. The V and J ends lost 2 bases and 5 bases, in that order; junction bases with no gene match: 7. This CDR3 comprises 16 residues. Germline values: CDR1 MGHDK, CDR2 SYGVNS. The CDR3 bases are TGTGCCAGCAGTGAAAAGGACAGGGAGGATACCGGGGAGCTGTTTTTT. Its translation: CASSEKDREDTGELFF.

This clonotype was observed a handful of times. The chain links TRBV6-5 to TRBJ2-2, with 12 bases fitting TRBD2. Germline V gene sequence: CDR1 MNHEY, CDR2 SVGAGI. CDR3 size: 18 residues. Losses at the gene ends were 1 base for V and 2 bases for J; bases not matched to a gene: 5. CDR3 bases: TGTGCCAGCAGTTACTACGGGACTAGCGGGCTAAACACCGGGGAGCTGTTTTTT. It codes for CASSYYGTSGLNTGELFF.

This chain connects TRBV21-1 to TRBJ2-7; the D call TRBD1 from the table was never checked on the DNA. TRBV21-1 counts as a pseudogene. The CDR3 length is 15 residues. The CDR3: CASSTLTGGTYEQYF. CDR3 sequence (DNA): TGTGCCAGCAGCACTTTGACAGGGGGGACCTACGAGCAGTACTTC.

This clonotype has ten or more counts. The gene calls are TRBV14 and TRBJ2-1; 7 bases align to TRBD2. Trimming removed 3 bases from V and 11 bases from J; junction bases left unmatched: 7. Germline V gene sequence: CDR1 SGHDN, CDR2 FVKESK. The CDR3 covers 13 residues. The CDR3 DNA is TGTGCCAGCAGCCACCGGGGGGTCGGGAAGCAGTTCTTC. It is translated as CASSHRGVGKQFF.

In its sample, this clonotype was seen a few times. This chain joins TRBV29-1 and TRBJ2-5, with 7 bases aligning to TRBD2. CDR1 and CDR2 from the germline V gene are SQVTM and ANQGSEA. The CDR3 totals 15 residues. The trim removed 2 bases at V and 4 bases at J, leaving 10 bases unmatched. This chain's CDR3 is CSVEMGGSSLETQYF. DNA for the CDR3: TGCAGCGTTGAAATGGGCGGGAGTTCGTTAGAGACCCAGTACTTC.

The chain has TRBV28 and TRBJ1-3; TRBD1 might be the D (6 bases). CDR3 size: 16 residues. Germline-derived CDR1 and CDR2 are MDHEN and SYDVKM. Trimming removed 5 bases at V and 2 bases at J, with 16 bases between. The CDR3 loop is CASSPWGRGTGNTIYF. CDR3 in DNA: TGTGCCAGCAGTCCATGGGGCAGGGGAACTGGAAACACCATATATTTT.

This chain connects TRBV20-1 to TRBJ2-5; possibly TRBD1 for D (6 bases). This CDR3 comprises 15 residues. Trimming removed 0 bases from V and 1 base from J, with 12 bases in between. Germline V lookup: CDR1 DFQATT, CDR2 SNEGSKA (reference sequence). The CDR3 region is CSARDRGRGQETQYF. The CDR3 region has the DNA TGCAGTGCTAGAGATCGAGGCAGGGGCCAAGAGACCCAGTACTTC.

The V call is TRBV4-3, the J call TRBJ2-7; D assignment may be TRBD1 or TRBD2 (5 bases each). Germline V lookup: CDR1 LGHNA, CDR2 YSLEER. Trimming removed 1 base at V and 0 bases at J, with 10 bases between. CDR3 length: 15 amino acids. In nucleotides, the CDR3 is TGCGCCAGCAGCCAAGGACGGGGACCCTCCTACGAGCAGTACTTC. This encodes CASSQGRGPSYEQYF.